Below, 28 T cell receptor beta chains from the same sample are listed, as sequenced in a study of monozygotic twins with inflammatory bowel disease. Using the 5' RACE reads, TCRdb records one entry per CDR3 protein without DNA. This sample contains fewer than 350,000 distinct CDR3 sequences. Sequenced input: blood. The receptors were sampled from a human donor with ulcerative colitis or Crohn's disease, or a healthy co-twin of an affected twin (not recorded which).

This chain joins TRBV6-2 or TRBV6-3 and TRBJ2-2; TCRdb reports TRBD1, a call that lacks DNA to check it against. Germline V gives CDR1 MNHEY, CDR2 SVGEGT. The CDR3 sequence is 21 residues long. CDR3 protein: CASSPRDRGRAGVGNTGELFF.

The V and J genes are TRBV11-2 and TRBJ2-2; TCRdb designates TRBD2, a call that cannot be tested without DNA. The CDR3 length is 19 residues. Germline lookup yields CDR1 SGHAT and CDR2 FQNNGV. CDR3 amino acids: CASSHLPGLGRPFTGELFF.

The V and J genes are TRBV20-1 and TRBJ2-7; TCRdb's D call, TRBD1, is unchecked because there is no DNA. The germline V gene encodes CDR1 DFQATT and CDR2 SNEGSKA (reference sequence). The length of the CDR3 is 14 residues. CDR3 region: CSARGQVISNEQYF.

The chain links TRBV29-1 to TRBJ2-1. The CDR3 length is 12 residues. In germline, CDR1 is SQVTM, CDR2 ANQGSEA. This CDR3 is CSVVVWLNEQFF.

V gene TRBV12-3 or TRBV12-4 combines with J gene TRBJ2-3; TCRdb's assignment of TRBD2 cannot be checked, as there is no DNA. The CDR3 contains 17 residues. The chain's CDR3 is CASSRGLAGGNGDTQYF.

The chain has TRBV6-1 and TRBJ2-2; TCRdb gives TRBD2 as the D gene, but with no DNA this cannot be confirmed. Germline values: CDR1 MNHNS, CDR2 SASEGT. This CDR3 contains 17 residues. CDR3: CASSQRGVREYSGELFF.

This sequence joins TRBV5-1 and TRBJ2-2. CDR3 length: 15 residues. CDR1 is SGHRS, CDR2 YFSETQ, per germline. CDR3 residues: CASSWTTGDTGELFF.

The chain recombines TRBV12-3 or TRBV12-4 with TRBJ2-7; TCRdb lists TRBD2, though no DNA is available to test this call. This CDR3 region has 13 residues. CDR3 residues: CASSPVEFREQYF.

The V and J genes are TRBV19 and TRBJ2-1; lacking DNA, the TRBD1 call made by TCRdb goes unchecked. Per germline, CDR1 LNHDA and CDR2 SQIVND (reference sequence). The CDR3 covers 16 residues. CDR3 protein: CASSSTHSVDGAEQFF.

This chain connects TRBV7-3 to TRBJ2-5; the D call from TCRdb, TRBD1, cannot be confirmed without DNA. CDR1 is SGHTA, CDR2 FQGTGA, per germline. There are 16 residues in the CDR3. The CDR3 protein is CASSPSGQGAGKTQYF.

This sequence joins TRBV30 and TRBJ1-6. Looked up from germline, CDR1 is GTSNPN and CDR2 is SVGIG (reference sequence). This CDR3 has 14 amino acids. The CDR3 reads CAWSGRLVNSPLHF.

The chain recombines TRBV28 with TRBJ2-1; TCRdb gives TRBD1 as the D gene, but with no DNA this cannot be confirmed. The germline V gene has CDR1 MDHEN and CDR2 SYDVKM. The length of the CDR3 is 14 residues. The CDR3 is CASSLFGGVNEQFF.

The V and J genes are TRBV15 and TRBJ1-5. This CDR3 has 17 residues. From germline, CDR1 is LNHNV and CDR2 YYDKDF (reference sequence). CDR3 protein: CATSRDRGKTGYQPQHF.

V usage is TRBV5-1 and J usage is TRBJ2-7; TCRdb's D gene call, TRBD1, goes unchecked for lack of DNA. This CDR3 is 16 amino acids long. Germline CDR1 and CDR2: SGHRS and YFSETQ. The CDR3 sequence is CASSLNPGQGMYEQYF.

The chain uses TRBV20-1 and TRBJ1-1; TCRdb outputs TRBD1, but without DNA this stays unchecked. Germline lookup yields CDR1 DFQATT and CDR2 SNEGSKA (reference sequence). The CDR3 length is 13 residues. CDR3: CSARGLGDTEAFF.

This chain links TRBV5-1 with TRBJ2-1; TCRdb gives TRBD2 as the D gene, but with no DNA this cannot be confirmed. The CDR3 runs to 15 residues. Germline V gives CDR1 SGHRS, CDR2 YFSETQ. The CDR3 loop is CASSLVRGRYNEQFF.

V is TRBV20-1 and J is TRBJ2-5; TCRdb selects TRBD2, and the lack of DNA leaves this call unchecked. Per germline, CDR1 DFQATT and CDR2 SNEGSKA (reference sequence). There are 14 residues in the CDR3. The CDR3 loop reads CSADPTSGGQTQYF.

The CDR3: CASSLVSPAGTEAFF. V usage is TRBV7-8 and J usage is TRBJ1-1. The CDR3 covers 15 residues. Germline loops: CDR1 SGHVS, CDR2 FQNEAQ.

The CDR3 spells CASSQATSGDTQYF. The chain couples TRBV4-1 to TRBJ2-3; the D call from TCRdb, TRBD2, cannot be confirmed without DNA. The CDR3 covers 14 residues. Germline V gives CDR1 MGHRA, CDR2 YSYEKL.

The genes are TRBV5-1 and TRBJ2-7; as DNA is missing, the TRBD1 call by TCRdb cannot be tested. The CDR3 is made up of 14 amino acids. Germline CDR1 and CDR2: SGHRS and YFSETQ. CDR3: CASSFGTLTYEQYF.

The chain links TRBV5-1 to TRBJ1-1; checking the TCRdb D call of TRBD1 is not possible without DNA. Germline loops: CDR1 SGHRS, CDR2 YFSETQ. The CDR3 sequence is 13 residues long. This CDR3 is CATRQAPGTEAFF.

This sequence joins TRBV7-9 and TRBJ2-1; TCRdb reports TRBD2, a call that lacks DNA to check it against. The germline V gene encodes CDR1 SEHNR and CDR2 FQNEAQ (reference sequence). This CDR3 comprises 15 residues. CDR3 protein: CASSQAGGPWNEQFF.

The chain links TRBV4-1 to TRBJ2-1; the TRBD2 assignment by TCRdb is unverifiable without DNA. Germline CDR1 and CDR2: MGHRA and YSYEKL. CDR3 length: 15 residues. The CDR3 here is CASSQLRGGYNEQFF.

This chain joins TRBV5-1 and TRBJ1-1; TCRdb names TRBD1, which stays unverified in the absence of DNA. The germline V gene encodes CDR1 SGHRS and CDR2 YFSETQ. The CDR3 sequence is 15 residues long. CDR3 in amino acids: CASSSTGQFEAEAFF.

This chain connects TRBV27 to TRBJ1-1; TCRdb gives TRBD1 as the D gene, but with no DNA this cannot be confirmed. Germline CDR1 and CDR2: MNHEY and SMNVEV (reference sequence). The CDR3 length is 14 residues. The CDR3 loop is CASSLHDRWGFQFF.

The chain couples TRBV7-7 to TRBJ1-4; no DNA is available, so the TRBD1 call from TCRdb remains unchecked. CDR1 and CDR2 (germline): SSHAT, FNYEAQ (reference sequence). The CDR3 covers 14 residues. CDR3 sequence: CASSLVPGMEKLFF.

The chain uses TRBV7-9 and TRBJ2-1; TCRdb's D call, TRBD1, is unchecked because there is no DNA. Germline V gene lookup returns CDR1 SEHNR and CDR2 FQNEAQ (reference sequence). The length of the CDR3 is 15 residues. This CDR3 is CASRHSGGQYNEQFF.

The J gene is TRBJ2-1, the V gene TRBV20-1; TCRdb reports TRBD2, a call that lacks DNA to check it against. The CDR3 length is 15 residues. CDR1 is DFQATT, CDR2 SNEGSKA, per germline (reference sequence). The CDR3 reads CSALPGLSSYNEQFF.